The present T cell receptor beta chain was sequenced within a study of T cell changes during pregnancy in multiple sclerosis (dated by TCRdb to between 2018 and 2021). Study-level background: The study examined how the T cell repertoire changed over the course of pregnancy in women with multiple sclerosis.

As to this clone: There is no known antigen for this receptor. The sample holds no much larger clone one base away, and base qualities are not on file.

Its CDR3 holds 12 amino acids, cysteine through phenylalanine. Just CDR3 DNA is preserved here, 36 bases in frame from base 1. Between the V and J ends, shortened by 8 bases and 5 bases respectively, the junction contains 12 bases. Taken from the germline V gene (reference sequence), the CDR1 and CDR2 loops are MNHEY and SMNVEV. Libraries were made using the immunoSEQ multiplex PCR assay. Entries here come from immuneACCESS through TCRdb and include only in-frame sequences with V and J called. Some clones fail to appear in such tables; in the studies checked, an unresolved V gene covers under half of the shortfall, and the cause of the remainder is unknown. Recorded for this sample are 70,000 to 75,000 clones; roughly nine tenths of them occurred a single time. The ten largest clonotypes hold 3% to 3.5% of the sample.

This chain joins TRBV27 to TRBJ2-5; a weak D assignment points to TRBD2 (6 bases agree). The sequence came from a female donor with multiple sclerosis, enrolled in a pregnancy study. The sample consisted of peripheral blood, taken before pregnancy. The CDR3 region: CASGSGGETQYF. The sequenced DNA: TGTGCCAGCGGTAGCGGAGGGGAGACCCAGTACTTC.